The following is a T cell receptor (beta chain) sequence with its context. Original data processing: Using reference gene primer amplification, nucleated cell counts were estimated. Measured with immunoSEQ multiplex PCR; TCRdb has only the in-frame clones, and not every one. V and J calls and clone size are as listed in that table; D and trimming were resolved from the DNA. The sample shows just over 150,000 clones, 80% to 90% of them seen only once. This entry belongs to a study of blood T cell repertoires in COVID-19. This receptor was obtained from a woman in her fifties or sixties with acute or convalescent COVID-19. The specimen sequenced was peripheral blood.

The CDR3 region is CASSLGGGGRTYGYTF. The CDR3 nucleotides read TGCGCCAGCAGCTTGGGTGGCGGAGGGCGCACCTATGGCTACACCTTC. This chain uses TRBV5-1 with TRBJ1-2; no clear D gene. The CDR3 extends over 16 amino acids. From germline, CDR1 is SGHRS and CDR2 YFSETQ. Trimming pared 0 bases from V and 4 bases from J, leaving 16 bases between.